This entry describes one T cell receptor beta chain. Its matching antigen is unknown. The sample originates from a study of T cell repertoires in cytomegalovirus infection. The overall study: Selection of CMV epitopes for the study included recently identified HLA-C-restricted and well-studied HLA-B-restricted ones. CMV infection plus the matching HLA type was flagged by public TCR beta signatures. The study, taken as a whole, reports: Cumulated frequencies of public TCR beta families served to identify carriers of CMV plus the relevant HLA. In two of eight donors, the top clonotype was HLA-C-restricted CMV-specific.

V gave up 5 bases and J gave up 1 base, with 21 bases separating them. The CDR3 spans 17 residues. Looked up from germline, CDR1 is SGHDT and CDR2 is YYEEEE. TCRdb passed the reads through MiXCR, listing each CDR3 protein once. Among approximately 1,000,000 distinct CDR3 sequences listed, 30% to 40% were seen once. The V gene is TRBV5-6, the J gene TRBJ2-5, with D unresolved. This material consisted of cultured CD8+ T cells from PBMCs, taken from culture after CMV antigen stimulation. This clonotype originated in a human donor in good health (CMV status not recorded). Some clones in this sample may be carry-over from other donors' samples. This chain's CDR3 is CASSFPRPPTSQETQYF. The CDR3 DNA follows: TGTGCCAGCAGTTTCCCACGGCCCCCAACTTCCCAAGAGACCCAGTACTTC.